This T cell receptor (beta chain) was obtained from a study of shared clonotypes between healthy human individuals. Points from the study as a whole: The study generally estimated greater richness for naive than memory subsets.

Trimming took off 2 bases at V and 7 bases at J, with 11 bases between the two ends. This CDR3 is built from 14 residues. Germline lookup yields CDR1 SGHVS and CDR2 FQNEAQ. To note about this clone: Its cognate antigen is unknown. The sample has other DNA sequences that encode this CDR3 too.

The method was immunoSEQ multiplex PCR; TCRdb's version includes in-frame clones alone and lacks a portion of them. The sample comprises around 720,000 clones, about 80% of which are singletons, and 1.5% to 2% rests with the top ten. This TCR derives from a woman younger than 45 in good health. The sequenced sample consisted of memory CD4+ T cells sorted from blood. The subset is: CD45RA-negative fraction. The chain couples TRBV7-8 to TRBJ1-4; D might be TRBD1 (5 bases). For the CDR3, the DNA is TGTGCCAGCAGCTTATGGGGGGGAGGTGAAAAACTGTTTTTT. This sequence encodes CASSLWGGGEKLFF.